These T cell receptor beta chains were read from a single sample in a study of cytomegalovirus exposure and HLA in healthy donors. Libraries were prepared by immunoSEQ multiplex PCR; TCRdb keeps only in-frame clonotypes and omits some of them. Of 150,000 or so clones in the sample, roughly 73% were seen once. The source material was PBMCs. These receptors were collected from a man younger than 35 in good health and CMV-seropositive. CDR3s include the opening cysteine and the closing phenylalanine or tryptophan. D genes are given only for firm matches. Clone size appears in some rows only: once, few, many, or a class for an expanded clone.

v_gene,d_gene,abundance,j_gene,CDR3nt,CDR3aa
TRBV6-6,TRBD1,-,TRBJ1-5,TGTGCCAGCAGTTTCTCACAGGGGGCGGGCGATCAGCCCCAGCATTTT,CASSFSQGAGDQPQHF
TRBV30,-,once,TRBJ2-1,TGTGCCTGGAGTGTAAGGGGGAGGGCCAATGAGCAGTTCTTC,CAWSVRGRANEQFF
TRBV4-2,TRBD2,-,TRBJ2-7,TGTGCCAGCAGCACTAGCGGGCTCTCCTACGAGCAGTACTTC,CASSTSGLSYEQYF
TRBV11-1,-,few,TRBJ2-5,TGTGCCAGCAGCTTCCCCAAAAGTATGGGCGAAGAAGGGACCCAGTACTTC,CASSFPKSMGEEGTQYF
TRBV28,-,-,TRBJ2-1,TGTGCCAGCAGTAAGAGGCTCCTCGACAATGAGCAGTTCTTC,CASSKRLLDNEQFF
TRBV21-1,-,-,TRBJ2-7,TGTGCCAGCAGCCCCACGGGGACAGGGAGTCCCTACGAGCAGTACTTC,CASSPTGTGSPYEQYF
TRBV14,-,-,TRBJ2-2,TGTGCCAGCAGCCCCCTTTCGACCGGGGAGCTGTTTTTT,CASSPLSTGELFF
TRBV19,TRBD1,-,TRBJ1-1,TGTGCCAGTAGGGACAGGGGAGCATCTGAAGCTTTCTTT,CASRDRGASEAFF
TRBV21-1,-,-,TRBJ1-1,TGTGCCAGCAGCAAAGCGCTTTATTGGGTGCTTTACAGGGGGGCTTTCTTT,CASSKALYWVLYRGAFF
TRBV5-1,-,-,TRBJ2-3,TGCGCCAGCAGCAGGGACATCGCAGATACGCAGTATTTT,CASSRDIADTQYF
TRBV4-1,TRBD2,-,TRBJ2-1,TGCGCCAGCAGGAGTAGCGGGGGACACAATGAGCAGTTCTTC,CASRSSGGHNEQFF
TRBV19,-,-,TRBJ2-1,TGTGCCAGTAGTATTGCAGGGTACAATGAGCAGTTCTTC,CASSIAGYNEQFF
TRBV13,TRBD1,-,TRBJ1-1,TGTGCCAGCAGCTTAGACAGGGGGCACACTGAAGCTTTCTTT,CASSLDRGHTEAFF
TRBV5-1,-,few,TRBJ2-7,TGCGCCAGCAGCTTGGGGGCTGCTTACGAGCAGTACTTC,CASSLGAAYEQYF
TRBV18,TRBD2,-,TRBJ2-7,TGTGCCAGCTCTACCGGGACTACACCCTACGAGCAGTACTTC,CASSTGTTPYEQYF
TRBV7-9,-,-,TRBJ2-7,TGTGCCAGCAGCTTAGCGGGAGAGGTCTACGAGCAGTACTTC,CASSLAGEVYEQYF
TRBV28,TRBD1,-,TRBJ1-3,TGTGCCAGCAGTACCCCTGGACAGGGAGAACACCGGTTT,CASSTPGQGEHRF
TRBV29-1,TRBD1,-,TRBJ2-7,TGCAGCGCCCTGAGTGACAGGGAGACCTCCGAGCAGTACTTC,CSALSDRETSEQYF
TRBV9,TRBD2,-,TRBJ2-3,TGTGCCAGCAGCGACCAGACTAGCGGGGGGGATGGAGATACGCAGTATTTT,CASSDQTSGGDGDTQYF
TRBV19,TRBD2,once,TRBJ2-2,TGTGCCAGTACGGCGGGACTAGCGAGCACCGGGGAGCTGTTTTTT,CASTAGLASTGELFF
TRBV27,-,-,TRBJ2-3,TGTGCCAGCAGTTTTCAGGGGGGAAGGACAGATACGCAGTATTTT,CASSFQGGRTDTQYF
TRBV6-6,TRBD1,-,TRBJ1-4,TGTGCCAGCAGCCGTTCAGGGGGTAATGAAAAACTGTTTTTT,CASSRSGGNEKLFF
TRBV27,-,-,TRBJ2-7,TGTGCCAGCAGTTCCCCAACAGGGAAGAGCTCCTACGAGCAGTACTTC,CASSSPTGKSSYEQYF
TRBV28,TRBD1,-,TRBJ1-1,TGTGCCAGCAGTTTAACGGGACAGCTTGAAGCTTTCTTT,CASSLTGQLEAFF
TRBV28,TRBD1,-,TRBJ2-3,TGTGCCAGCAGTTTATTGGGGACAGGGCTCACAGATACGCAGTATTTT,CASSLLGTGLTDTQYF
TRBV2,TRBD2,-,TRBJ2-1,TGTGCCAGCACCTGGATTCAGACTAGCGGTAACAATGAGCAGTTCTTC,CASTWIQTSGNNEQFF
TRBV30,-,-,TRBJ1-3,TGTGCCTGGAACGGGTTTGGAAACACCATATATTTT,CAWNGFGNTIYF
TRBV23-1,TRBD2,-,TRBJ2-7,TGCGCCAGCCCCTGGGGGGGTACCCCCTCCTACGAGCAGTACTTC,CASPWGGTPSYEQYF
TRBV7-9,-,-,TRBJ1-3,TGTGCCAGCAGCTTAGGTCCAGGGCCTGGAAACACCATATATTTT,CASSLGPGPGNTIYF
TRBV20-1,-,-,TRBJ1-1,TGCAGTGCTCAAAGGGGCACTGAAGCTTTCTTT,CSAQRGTEAFF
TRBV7-2,-,-,TRBJ2-1,TGTGCCAGCAGGCCGGTAGCGGGTGGGGGCAATGAGCGGTTCTTC,CASRPVAGGGNERFF
TRBV25-1,-,-,TRBJ1-6,TGTGCCAGCAGGGACAGCAAGAATTCACCCCTCCACTTT,CASRDSKNSPLHF
TRBV5-1,-,-,TRBJ2-5,TGCGCCAGCAGCTTGATAAGGGGGGACTCCGGGAGGCAAGAGACCCAGTACTTC,CASSLIRGDSGRQETQYF
TRBV27,TRBD1,-,TRBJ1-1,TGTGCCAGCAGTCGCGACAGGGTGGTAGACACTGAAGCTTTCTTT,CASSRDRVVDTEAFF
TRBV14,TRBD1,-,TRBJ1-1,TGTGCCAGCAGCCAACTCAGGGGGACGTGGACTGAAGCTTTCTTT,CASSQLRGTWTEAFF
TRBV2,TRBD1,-,TRBJ1-1,TGTGCCAGCAGCGGACAGGGGTACAACACTGAAGCTTTCTTT,CASSGQGYNTEAFF
TRBV7-9,TRBD1,-,TRBJ2-5,TGTGCCAGCAGCTTTGGGACAGCGCAAGAGACCCAGTACTTC,CASSFGTAQETQYF
TRBV7-9,-,once,TRBJ1-2,TGTGCCAGCAGCTTGGAGGGCACAGGCTACACCTTC,CASSLEGTGYTF
TRBV5-1,TRBD1,-,TRBJ2-2,TGCGCCAGCAGCTTGGCCGGGACAGTAACCGGGGAGCTGTTTTTT,CASSLAGTVTGELFF
TRBV5-1,TRBD1,-,TRBJ1-1,TGCGCCAGCAGCCCGGACGGACAGGGAAACACTGAAGCTTTCTTT,CASSPDGQGNTEAFF
TRBV6-6,-,-,TRBJ1-1,TGTGCCAGCACCGCCCCCAGGAACACTGAAGCTTTCTTT,CASTAPRNTEAFF
TRBV5-8,TRBD2,once,TRBJ2-1,TGTGCCAGCAGCCCCCATTGGGTAGCGGGAGGCCCCGGCAATGAGCAGTTCTTC,CASSPHWVAGGPGNEQFF
TRBV6-6,-,once,TRBJ2-2,TGTGCCAGCCTTGACTACTCGAACACCGGGGAGCTGTTTTTT,CASLDYSNTGELFF
TRBV4-1,-,once,TRBJ2-1,TGCGCCAGCAGCCAACACCTTCTAAGTGATTCCTACAATGAGCAGTTCTTC,CASSQHLLSDSYNEQFF
TRBV14,-,-,TRBJ1-3,TGTGCCAGCGGGACAACTGGAAACACCATATATTTT,CASGTTGNTIYF
TRBV27,TRBD2,-,TRBJ2-7,TGTGCCAGCAGGCGCGGGAGCGGGCAGTACTTC,CASRRGSGQYF
TRBV2,-,-,TRBJ2-7,TGTGCCAGCAGTGTTCTCAGACAGGAGAACAGTGTCGCCTACGAGCAGTACTTC,CASSVLRQENSVAYEQYF
TRBV7-8,-,few,TRBJ1-4,TGTGCCAGCAGCTTAGACCCTCCGTCCCCGGGTGAAAAACTGTTTTTT,CASSLDPPSPGEKLFF
TRBV5-1,-,few,TRBJ2-1,TGCGCCAGCAGCCTCCAGGGGAGTTTGAACAATGAGCAGTTCTTC,CASSLQGSLNNEQFF
TRBV5-5,TRBD1,-,TRBJ1-5,TGTGCCAGCAGCTCCCAGGGGGCCAGTATAAGCAATCAGCCCCAGCATTTT,CASSSQGASISNQPQHF
TRBV19,TRBD2,-,TRBJ2-1,TGTGCCAGTACTCGGAGCGAGAAACTAGCGGGCGATGAGCAGTTCTTC,CASTRSEKLAGDEQFF
TRBV4-1,-,-,TRBJ2-5,TGCGCCAGCAGCCAAGTTATATCGTCGGCCCAGTACTTC,CASSQVISSAQYF
TRBV27,TRBD1,-,TRBJ1-4,TGTGCCAGCAGTCCGCGGACAGGGAGGAATGAAAAACTGTTTTTT,CASSPRTGRNEKLFF
TRBV29-1,TRBD2,-,TRBJ2-7,TGCAGCGTTGGGGGTCGCGGGAGGGCCGACGAGCAGTACTTC,CSVGGRGRADEQYF
TRBV27,TRBD1,-,TRBJ2-1,TGTGCCAGCAGCAGCCGACAGGGTTTCGAGCAGTTCTTC,CASSSRQGFEQFF
TRBV28,-,-,TRBJ1-5,TGTGCCAGCAGTCCCTCCAACTTACAGGGCAATCAGCCCCAGCATTTT,CASSPSNLQGNQPQHF
TRBV12-5,-,-,TRBJ2-1,TGTGCTAGTGGTTACGGACAGTACTACAATGAGCAGTTCTTC,CASGYGQYYNEQFF